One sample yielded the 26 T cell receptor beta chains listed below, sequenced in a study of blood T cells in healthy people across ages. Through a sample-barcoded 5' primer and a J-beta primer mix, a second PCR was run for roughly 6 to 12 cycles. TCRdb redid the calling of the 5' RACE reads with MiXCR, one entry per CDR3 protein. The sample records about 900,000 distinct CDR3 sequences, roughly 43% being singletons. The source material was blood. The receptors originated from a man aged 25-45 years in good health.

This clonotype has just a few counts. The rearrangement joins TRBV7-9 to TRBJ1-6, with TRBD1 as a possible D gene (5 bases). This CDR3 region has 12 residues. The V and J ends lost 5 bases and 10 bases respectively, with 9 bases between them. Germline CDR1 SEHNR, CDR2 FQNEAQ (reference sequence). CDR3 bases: TGTGCCAGCAGCCGGGACTTATCACCCCTCCACTTT. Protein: CASSRDLSPLHF. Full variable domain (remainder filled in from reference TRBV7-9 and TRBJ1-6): DTGVSQNPRHKITKRGQNVTFRCDPISEHNRLYWYRQTLGQGPEFLTYFQNEAQLEKSRLLSDRFSAERPKGSFSTLEIQRTEQGDSAMYLCASSRDLSPLHFGNGTRLTVT.

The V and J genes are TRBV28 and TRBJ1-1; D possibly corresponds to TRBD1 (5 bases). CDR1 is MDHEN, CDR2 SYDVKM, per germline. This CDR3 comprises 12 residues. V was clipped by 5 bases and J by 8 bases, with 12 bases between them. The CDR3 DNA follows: TGTGCCAGCAGTATGGGGGGAGGCGAAGCTTTCTTT. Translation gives CASSMGGGEAFF. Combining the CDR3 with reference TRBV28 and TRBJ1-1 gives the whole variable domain DVKVTQSSRYLVKRTGEKVFLECVQDMDHENMFWYRQDPGLGLRLIYFSYDVKMKEKGDIPEGYSVSREKKERFSLILESASTNQTSMYLCASSMGGGEAFFGQGTRLTVV.

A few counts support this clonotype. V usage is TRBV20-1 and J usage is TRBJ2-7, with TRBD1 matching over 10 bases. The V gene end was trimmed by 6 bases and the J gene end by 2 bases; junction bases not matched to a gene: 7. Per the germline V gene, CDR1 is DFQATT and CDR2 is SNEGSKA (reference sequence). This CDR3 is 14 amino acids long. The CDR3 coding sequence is TGCAGTGCCTCCCCCGGGACAGGGGCCTACGAGCAGTACTTC. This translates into CSASPGTGAYEQYF.

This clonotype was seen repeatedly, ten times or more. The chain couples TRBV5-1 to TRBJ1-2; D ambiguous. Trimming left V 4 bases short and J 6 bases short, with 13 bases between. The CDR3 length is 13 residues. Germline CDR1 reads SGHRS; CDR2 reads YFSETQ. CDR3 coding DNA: TGCGCCAGCAGCGCGGAAGGAGGGCATGGCTACACCTTC. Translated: CASSAEGGHGYTF.

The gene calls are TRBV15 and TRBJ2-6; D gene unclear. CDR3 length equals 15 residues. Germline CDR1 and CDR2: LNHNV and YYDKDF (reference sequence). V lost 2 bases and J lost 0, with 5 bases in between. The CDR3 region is CATSRRSSGANVLTF. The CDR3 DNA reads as TGTGCCACCAGCAGAAGGAGCTCTGGGGCCAACGTCCTGACTTTC.

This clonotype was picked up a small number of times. The CDR3 region is CASSQEGQGSPLHF. The CDR3 region has the DNA TGTGCCAGCAGCCAAGAGGGACAGGGCTCACCCCTCCACTTT. This chain links TRBV4-2 with TRBJ1-6; 9 bases align to TRBD1. The length of the CDR3 is 14 residues. Germline-derived CDR1 and CDR2 are LGHNA and YNFKEQ. V lost 0 bases and J lost 10; bases outside the gene matches: 1.

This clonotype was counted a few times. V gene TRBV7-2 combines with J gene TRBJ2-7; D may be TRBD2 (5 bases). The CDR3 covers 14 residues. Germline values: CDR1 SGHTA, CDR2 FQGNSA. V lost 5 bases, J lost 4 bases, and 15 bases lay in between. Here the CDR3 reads CASSPPSLGYEQYF. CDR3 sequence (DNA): TGTGCCAGCAGCCCCCCTAGCCTGGGATACGAGCAGTACTTC. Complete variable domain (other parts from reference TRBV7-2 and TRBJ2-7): GAGVSQSPSNKVTEKGKDVELRCDPISGHTALYWYRQSLGQGLEFLIYFQGNSAPDKSGLPSDRFSAERTGGSVSTLTIQRTQQEDSAVYLCASSPPSLGYEQYFGPGTRLTVT.

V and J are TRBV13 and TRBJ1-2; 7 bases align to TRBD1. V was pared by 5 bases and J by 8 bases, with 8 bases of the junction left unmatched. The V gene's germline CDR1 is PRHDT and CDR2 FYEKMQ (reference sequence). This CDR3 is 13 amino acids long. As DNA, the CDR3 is TGTGCCAGCAGCACAGGACAGGTCCGGGGCTACACCTTC. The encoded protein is CASSTGQVRGYTF.

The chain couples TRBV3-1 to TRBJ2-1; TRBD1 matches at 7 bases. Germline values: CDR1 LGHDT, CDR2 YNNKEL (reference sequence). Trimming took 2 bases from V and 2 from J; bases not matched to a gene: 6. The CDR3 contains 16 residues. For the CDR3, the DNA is TGTGCCAGCAGCCAACGGACAGGTCGAACCTACAATGAGCAGTTCTTC. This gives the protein CASSQRTGRTYNEQFF.

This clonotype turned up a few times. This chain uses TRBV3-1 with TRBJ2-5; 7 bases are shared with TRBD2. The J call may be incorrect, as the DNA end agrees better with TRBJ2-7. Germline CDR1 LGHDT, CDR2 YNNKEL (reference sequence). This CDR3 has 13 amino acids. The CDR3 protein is CASSQDSSGEQYF. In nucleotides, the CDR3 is TGTGCCAGCAGCCAAGATTCTAGCGGCGAGCAGTACTTC.

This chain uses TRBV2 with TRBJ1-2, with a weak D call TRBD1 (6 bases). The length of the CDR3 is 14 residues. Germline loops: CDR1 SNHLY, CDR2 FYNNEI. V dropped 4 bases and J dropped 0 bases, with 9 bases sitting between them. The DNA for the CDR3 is TGTGCCAGCAGTGTCAGGGGAGCTAACTATGGCTACACCTTC. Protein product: CASSVRGANYGYTF.

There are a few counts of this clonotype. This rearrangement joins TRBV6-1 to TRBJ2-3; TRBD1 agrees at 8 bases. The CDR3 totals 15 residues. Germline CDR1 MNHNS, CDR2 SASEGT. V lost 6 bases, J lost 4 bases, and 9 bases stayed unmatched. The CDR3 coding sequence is TGTGCCAGCAGCTTCGACAGGGGTTTTTCAGATACGCAGTATTTT. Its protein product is CASSFDRGFSDTQYF.

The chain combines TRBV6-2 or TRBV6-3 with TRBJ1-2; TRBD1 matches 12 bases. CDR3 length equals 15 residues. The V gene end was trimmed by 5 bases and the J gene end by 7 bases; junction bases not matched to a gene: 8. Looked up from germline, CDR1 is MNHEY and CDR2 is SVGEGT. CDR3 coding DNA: TGTGCCAGCAGTCCCCGGGACAGGGGGCCTCGTGGCTACACCTTC. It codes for CASSPRDRGPRGYTF.

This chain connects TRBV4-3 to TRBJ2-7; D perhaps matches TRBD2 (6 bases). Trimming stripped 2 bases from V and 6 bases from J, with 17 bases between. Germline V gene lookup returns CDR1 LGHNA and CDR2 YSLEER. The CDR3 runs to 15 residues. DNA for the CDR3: TGCGCCAGCAGCCAACGCGGGGACCAAGGCTGCGAGCAGTACTTC. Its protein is CASSQRGDQGCEQYF.

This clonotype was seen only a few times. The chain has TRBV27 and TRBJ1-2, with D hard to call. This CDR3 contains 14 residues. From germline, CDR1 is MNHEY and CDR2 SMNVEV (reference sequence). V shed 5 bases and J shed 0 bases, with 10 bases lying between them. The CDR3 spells CASSRTPPNYGYTF. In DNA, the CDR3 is TGTGCCAGCAGTCGGACCCCGCCTAACTATGGCTACACCTTC.

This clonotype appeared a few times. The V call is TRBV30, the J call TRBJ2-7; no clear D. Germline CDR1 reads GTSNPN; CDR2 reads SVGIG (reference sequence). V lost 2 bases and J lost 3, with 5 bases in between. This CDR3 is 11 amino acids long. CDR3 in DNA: TGTGCCTGGAGTCTCATCTACGAGCAGTACTTC. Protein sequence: CAWSLIYEQYF.

The CDR3 region has the DNA TGTGCCAGCAGCCTTGGACAGGGGGCAAACATTCAGTACTTC. It yields the protein CASSLGQGANIQYF. This chain joins TRBV7-8 and TRBJ2-5; 11 bases match TRBD1. The closer fit of TRBJ2-4 to the DNA end suggests the J call may be wrong. Germline assignment: CDR1 SGHVS and CDR2 FQNEAQ. The CDR3 runs to 14 residues.

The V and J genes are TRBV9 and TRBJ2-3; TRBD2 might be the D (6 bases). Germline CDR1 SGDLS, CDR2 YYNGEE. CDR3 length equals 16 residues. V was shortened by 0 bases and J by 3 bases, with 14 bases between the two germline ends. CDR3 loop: CASSVAFSGFTDTQYF. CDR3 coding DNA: TGTGCCAGCAGCGTAGCTTTTAGCGGATTTACAGATACGCAGTATTTT.

CDR3 nucleotide sequence: TGTGCCAGCAGCCAAGACCCAGGACTAGCGAACACCGGGGAGCTGTTTTTT. Protein product: CASSQDPGLANTGELFF. This chain connects TRBV4-2 to TRBJ2-2, with 7 nucleotides matching TRBD2. The V and J ends lost 0 bases and 0 bases, in that order; junction bases with no gene match: 4. Germline-derived CDR1 and CDR2 are LGHNA and YNFKEQ. The CDR3 contains 17 residues.

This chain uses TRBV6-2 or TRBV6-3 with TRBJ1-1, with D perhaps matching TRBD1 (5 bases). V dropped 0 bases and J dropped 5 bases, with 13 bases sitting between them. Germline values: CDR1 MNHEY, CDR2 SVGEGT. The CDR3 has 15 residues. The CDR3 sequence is CASSYSGVRRTEAFF. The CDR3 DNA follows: TGTGCCAGCAGTTACTCGGGGGTACGACGGACTGAAGCTTTCTTT.

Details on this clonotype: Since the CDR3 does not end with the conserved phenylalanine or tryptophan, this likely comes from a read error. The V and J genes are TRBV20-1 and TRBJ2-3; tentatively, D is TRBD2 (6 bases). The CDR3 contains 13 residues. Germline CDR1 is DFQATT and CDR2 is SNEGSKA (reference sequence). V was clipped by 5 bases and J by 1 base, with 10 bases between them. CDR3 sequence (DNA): TGCAGTGCTGCACTAGCAGGCACAGATACGCAGTATGTT. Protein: CSAALAGTDTQYV.

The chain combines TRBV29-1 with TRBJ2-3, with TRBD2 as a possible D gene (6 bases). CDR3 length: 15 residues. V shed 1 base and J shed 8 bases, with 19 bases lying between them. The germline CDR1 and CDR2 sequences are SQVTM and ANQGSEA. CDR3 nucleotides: TGCAGCGTTGAAGCGGAGGTAGCGGTCCAGGGTACGCAGTATTTT. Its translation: CSVEAEVAVQGTQYF.

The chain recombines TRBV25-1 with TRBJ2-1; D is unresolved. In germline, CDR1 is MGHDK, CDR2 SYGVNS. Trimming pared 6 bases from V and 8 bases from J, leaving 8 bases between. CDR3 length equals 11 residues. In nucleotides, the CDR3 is TGTGCCAGCAGGTATGGGGATGAGCAGTTCTTC. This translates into CASRYGDEQFF.

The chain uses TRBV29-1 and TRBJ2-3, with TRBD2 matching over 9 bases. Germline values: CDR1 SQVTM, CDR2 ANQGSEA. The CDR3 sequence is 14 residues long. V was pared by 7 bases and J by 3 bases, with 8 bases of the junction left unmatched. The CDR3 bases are TGCAGCGGAGCTAGCGGGACTCCGACAGATACGCAGTATTTT. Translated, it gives CSGASGTPTDTQYF.

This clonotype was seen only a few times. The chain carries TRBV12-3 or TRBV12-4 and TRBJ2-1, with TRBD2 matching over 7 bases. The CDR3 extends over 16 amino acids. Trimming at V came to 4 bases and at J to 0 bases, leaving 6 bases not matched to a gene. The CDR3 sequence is CASSSRAGSSYNEQFF. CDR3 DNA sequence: TGTGCCAGCAGTTCCCGAGCGGGGAGCTCCTACAATGAGCAGTTCTTC.

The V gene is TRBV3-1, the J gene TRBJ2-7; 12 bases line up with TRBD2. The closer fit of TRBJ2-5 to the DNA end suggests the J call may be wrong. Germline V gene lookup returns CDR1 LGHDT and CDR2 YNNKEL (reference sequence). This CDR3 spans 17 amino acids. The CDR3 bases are TGTGCCAGCAGCCAGGGCCTAGCGGGGGGGCTAGGGGAGACCCAGTACTTC. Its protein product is CASSQGLAGGLGETQYF.